These T cell receptor beta chains were read from a single sample in a study of patients and donors after allogeneic stem cell transplantation. TCRdb reprocessed the RT-PCR reads via MiXCR and lists one record per CDR3 protein. Counted here are tens of thousands of distinct CDR3 sequences, approximately 5.2% occurring once; the ten biggest clones make up less than 3%. The sequencing input was blood, either unsorted or a sorted T cell fraction (not recorded which). Every receptor here comes from a human donor who was either an allogeneic HSCT recipient or a stem cell or donor lymphocyte infusion donor (not recorded which). It is not recorded whose cells these are; they may come from a transplant donor. Each CDR3 is given with its conserved first and last residue. The order of the fields is D gene, J gene, clone size, CDR3 length, V gene, CDR3 DNA, CDR3 protein. D genes are given only for firm matches. Rows give clone size only sometimes, using once, few, many, or a class for an expanded clone.

D gene: NA
J gene: TRBJ2-1
clone size: many
CDR3 length: 15
V gene: TRBV9
CDR3 DNA: TGTGCCAGCAGCGGGGGGGGGCTTTCCTACAATGAGCAGTTCTTC
CDR3 protein: CASSGGGLSYNEQFF

D gene: NA
J gene: TRBJ1-2
clone size: many
CDR3 length: 16
V gene: TRBV9
CDR3 DNA: TGTGCCAGCAGCGCAGTCTGGGGGGGAAGAGGCGGAAGCTACACCTTC
CDR3 protein: CASSAVWGGRGGSYTF

D gene: TRBD2
J gene: TRBJ2-7
clone size: many
CDR3 length: 15
V gene: TRBV12-3/TRBV12-4
CDR3 DNA: TGTGCCAGCAGTTTCGGGCTAGCGGTTACTTACGAGCAGTACTTC
CDR3 protein: CASSFGLAVTYEQYF

D gene: TRBD1
J gene: TRBJ2-2
clone size: many
CDR3 length: 15
V gene: TRBV12-3/TRBV12-4
CDR3 DNA: TGTGCCAGCAGTTTAAGACAGGGAGACACCGGGGAGCTGTTTTTT
CDR3 protein: CASSLRQGDTGELFF

D gene: TRBD2
J gene: TRBJ2-5
clone size: many
CDR3 length: 18
V gene: TRBV20-1
CDR3 DNA: TGCAGTGCTAGAGCCTTGACTAGCGGGAGGACCCCCCAAGAGACCCAGTACTTC
CDR3 protein: CSARALTSGRTPQETQYF

D gene: NA
J gene: TRBJ1-2
clone size: many
CDR3 length: 12
V gene: TRBV29-1
CDR3 DNA: TGCAGCGTACTTCAGGGTGTCTATGGCTACACCTTC
CDR3 protein: CSVLQGVYGYTF

D gene: TRBD2
J gene: TRBJ2-1
clone size: many
CDR3 length: 18
V gene: TRBV20-1
CDR3 DNA: TGCAGTGCTAGAGATGAGGGTAGACTAGCGGGAGTCTACAATGAGCAGTTCTTC
CDR3 protein: CSARDEGRLAGVYNEQFF

D gene: TRBD1
J gene: TRBJ2-2
clone size: many
CDR3 length: 16
V gene: TRBV27
CDR3 DNA: TGTGCCAGCAGTACCCGGGACAGGGGAGGAACCGGGGAGCTGTTTTTT
CDR3 protein: CASSTRDRGGTGELFF

D gene: TRBD2
J gene: TRBJ2-3
clone size: few
CDR3 length: 17
V gene: TRBV6-1
CDR3 DNA: TGTGCCAGCAAAGGCCGGACTAGCGGGACTCACACAGATACGCAGTATTTT
CDR3 protein: CASKGRTSGTHTDTQYF

D gene: TRBD1
J gene: TRBJ2-5
clone size: many
CDR3 length: 14
V gene: TRBV19
CDR3 DNA: TGTGCCAGTAGCCGCACAGGGGGCATCGAGACCCAGTACTTC
CDR3 protein: CASSRTGGIETQYF

D gene: TRBD2
J gene: TRBJ2-1
clone size: many
CDR3 length: 18
V gene: TRBV11-1
CDR3 DNA: TGTGCCAGCAGACGCTCCCTCTTGGGGACTAACTCCTACAATGAGCAGTTCTTC
CDR3 protein: CASRRSLLGTNSYNEQFF

D gene: TRBD2
J gene: TRBJ2-1
clone size: many
CDR3 length: 14
V gene: TRBV20-1
CDR3 DNA: TGCAGTGCTAGAGGACTAGCGGGATACAATGAGCAGTTCTTC
CDR3 protein: CSARGLAGYNEQFF

D gene: TRBD2
J gene: TRBJ2-5
clone size: NA
CDR3 length: 16
V gene: TRBV5-1
CDR3 DNA: TGCGCCAGCAGCTTTGGACGCGGGGGTGCCCGGGAGACCCAGTACTTC
CDR3 protein: CASSFGRGGARETQYF

D gene: NA
J gene: TRBJ2-1
clone size: NA
CDR3 length: 17
V gene: TRBV4-1
CDR3 DNA: TGCGCCAGCAGCCAAGGGGGCGGCTCCCGCTCCTACAATGAGCAGTTCTTC
CDR3 protein: CASSQGGGSRSYNEQFF

D gene: NA
J gene: TRBJ2-1
clone size: many
CDR3 length: 13
V gene: TRBV9
CDR3 DNA: TGTGCCAGCACCGCCGAAGGGCACAATGAGCAGTTCTTC
CDR3 protein: CASTAEGHNEQFF

D gene: NA
J gene: TRBJ1-1
clone size: few
CDR3 length: 14
V gene: TRBV20-1
CDR3 DNA: TGCAGTGCTAGGTATGACACCCGGAACACTGAAGCTTTCTTT
CDR3 protein: CSARYDTRNTEAFF

D gene: NA
J gene: TRBJ2-6
clone size: many
CDR3 length: 14
V gene: TRBV2
CDR3 DNA: TGTGCCAGCAGACCGACGGCTGGGGCCAACGTCCTGACTTTC
CDR3 protein: CASRPTAGANVLTF

D gene: NA
J gene: TRBJ2-7
clone size: many
CDR3 length: 15
V gene: TRBV6-1
CDR3 DNA: TGTGCCAGCAGTCCGATACAGGGCCCACCCTACGAGCAGTACTTC
CDR3 protein: CASSPIQGPPYEQYF

D gene: NA
J gene: TRBJ2-7
clone size: many
CDR3 length: 16
V gene: TRBV30
CDR3 DNA: TGTGCCTGGAGTGTATCCGGGAGATGGGGAGACTACGAGCAGTACTTC
CDR3 protein: CAWSVSGRWGDYEQYF

D gene: NA
J gene: TRBJ1-5
clone size: many
CDR3 length: 14
V gene: TRBV27
CDR3 DNA: TGTGCCAGCAGTTTAATCGGGGACGGGCAGCCCCAGCATTTT
CDR3 protein: CASSLIGDGQPQHF

D gene: NA
J gene: TRBJ1-4
clone size: few
CDR3 length: 14
V gene: TRBV30
CDR3 DNA: TGTGCCTGGAGTGTGGCGGGGGTCGGTGAAAAACTGTTTTTT
CDR3 protein: CAWSVAGVGEKLFF

D gene: TRBD1
J gene: TRBJ1-1
clone size: NA
CDR3 length: 15
V gene: TRBV4-1
CDR3 DNA: TGCGCCAGCAGCAGGAGGGGGCGCGATGACACTGAAGCTTTCTTT
CDR3 protein: CASSRRGRDDTEAFF

D gene: NA
J gene: TRBJ2-3
clone size: many
CDR3 length: 15
V gene: TRBV11-2
CDR3 DNA: TGTGCCAGCAGCTCCCCACTAGGCCCTGTCTCGCCGCAGTATTTT
CDR3 protein: CASSSPLGPVSPQYF

D gene: TRBD2
J gene: TRBJ2-3
clone size: many
CDR3 length: 14
V gene: TRBV13
CDR3 DNA: TGTGCCAGCAGCGATAGCGGGAGGACAGATACGCAGTATTTT
CDR3 protein: CASSDSGRTDTQYF

D gene: NA
J gene: TRBJ1-3
clone size: few
CDR3 length: 15
V gene: TRBV18
CDR3 DNA: TGTGCCAGCTCACCACGCGACAGGTCTGGAAACACCATATATTTT
CDR3 protein: CASSPRDRSGNTIYF

D gene: TRBD1
J gene: TRBJ1-1
clone size: many
CDR3 length: 11
V gene: TRBV7-6
CDR3 DNA: TGTGCCAGCAGCCAGGGGGCGATAGCTTTCTTT
CDR3 protein: CASSQGAIAFF

D gene: TRBD2
J gene: TRBJ2-7
clone size: NA
CDR3 length: 14
V gene: TRBV20-1
CDR3 DNA: TGCAGTGCTCTTTGGTTAGCGGGATCCTACGAGCAGTACTTC
CDR3 protein: CSALWLAGSYEQYF

D gene: TRBD1
J gene: TRBJ2-4
clone size: many
CDR3 length: 16
V gene: TRBV5-1
CDR3 DNA: TGCGCCAGCAGCCAGGTATACAGGGGGATGAAAAACATTCAGTACTTC
CDR3 protein: CASSQVYRGMKNIQYF

D gene: NA
J gene: TRBJ2-7
clone size: many
CDR3 length: 14
V gene: TRBV11-2
CDR3 DNA: TGTGCCAGCAGCTTAGTCGCCACCCCGTGGGAGCAGTACTTC
CDR3 protein: CASSLVATPWEQYF

D gene: TRBD1
J gene: TRBJ2-1
clone size: few
CDR3 length: 15
V gene: TRBV7-9
CDR3 DNA: TGTGCCAGCAGCCCAGTAGGGACAGGCGTCAATGAGCAGTTCTTC
CDR3 protein: CASSPVGTGVNEQFF

D gene: NA
J gene: TRBJ2-5
clone size: many
CDR3 length: 11
V gene: TRBV29-1
CDR3 DNA: TGCAGCGGACTCCTAATGGAGACCCAGTACTTC
CDR3 protein: CSGLLMETQYF

D gene: NA
J gene: TRBJ1-1
clone size: many
CDR3 length: 14
V gene: TRBV5-1
CDR3 DNA: TGCGCCAGCAGCTTGGCCGAGGAGAACACTGAAGCTTTCTTT
CDR3 protein: CASSLAEENTEAFF

D gene: TRBD2
J gene: TRBJ2-5
clone size: few
CDR3 length: 16
V gene: TRBV5-6
CDR3 DNA: TGTGCCAGCAGGCCTAGCGGGCTTACGGTCCAAGAGACCCAGTACTTC
CDR3 protein: CASRPSGLTVQETQYF

D gene: NA
J gene: TRBJ1-2
clone size: NA
CDR3 length: 19
V gene: TRBV5-6
CDR3 DNA: TGTGCCAGCAGCTTGAGTCCTTTTTTTCCCACCGCCAGGGAAAATGGCTACACCTTC
CDR3 protein: CASSLSPFFPTARENGYTF

D gene: NA
J gene: TRBJ2-5
clone size: few
CDR3 length: 11
V gene: TRBV25-1
CDR3 DNA: TGTGCCAGCAGTGCGGGTCGTGCCCAGTACTTC
CDR3 protein: CASSAGRAQYF

D gene: NA
J gene: TRBJ1-5
clone size: medium-sized
CDR3 length: 14
V gene: TRBV12-3/TRBV12-4
CDR3 DNA: TGTGCCAGCAGTGCCCAAGGGGACCTGCGGCCCCAGCATTTT
CDR3 protein: CASSAQGDLRPQHF

D gene: TRBD1
J gene: TRBJ2-5
clone size: few
CDR3 length: 13
V gene: TRBV5-5
CDR3 DNA: TGTGCCAGCAGCCGACAGGGATCCGAGACCCAGTACTTC
CDR3 protein: CASSRQGSETQYF

D gene: NA
J gene: TRBJ2-5
clone size: many
CDR3 length: 13
V gene: TRBV28
CDR3 DNA: TGTGCCTCAGTTTCGGGTGGGCGAGAGACCCAGTACTTC
CDR3 protein: CASVSGGRETQYF

D gene: TRBD2
J gene: TRBJ2-5
clone size: many
CDR3 length: 13
V gene: TRBV11-2
CDR3 DNA: TGTGCCAGCAGCTTCCCGGGGGGAGAGACCCAGTACTTC
CDR3 protein: CASSFPGGETQYF